Presented here are 12 T cell receptor beta chains from one specimen sequenced in a study of vaccination and CD4 T cells after COVID-19. Sequencing of cultured CD4+ T cell DNA used the Oncomine TCR Beta short-read assay. One entry per CDR3 protein, called by TCRdb with MiXCR from the PCR reads. The repertoire holds around 3,900 distinct CDR3 sequences, with approximately 70% as singletons. Treatment given: approximately 9-day PBMC culture with coronavirus spike peptide pools or control peptides (ViraFEST assay). These receptors are not linked to any known antigen. What was sequenced was CD4+ T cells from blood, cultured in vitro. The receptor source for this set is a human donor who had recovered from COVID-19.

This chain connects TRBV20-1 to TRBJ2-7, with D perhaps matching TRBD1 or TRBD2 (5 bases each). This CDR3 contains 14 residues. Trimming cost V 7 bases and J 0 bases, with 16 bases left between them. Germline V gives CDR1 DFQATT, CDR2 SNEGSKA (reference sequence). The CDR3 loop reads CSGVEFGGSYEQYF. In nucleotides, the CDR3 is TGCAGTGGGGTAGAGTTTGGGGGCTCCTACGAGCAGTACTTC.

The V and J genes are TRBV20-1 and TRBJ2-1; D is perhaps TRBD1 or TRBD2 (5 bases each). The CDR3 consists of 14 residues. The V gene's germline CDR1 is DFQATT and CDR2 SNEGSKA (reference sequence). The V end was cut by 8 bases, the J end by 0 bases, with 14 bases between. CDR3 amino acids: CSTGAGSSYNEQFF. CDR3 nucleotide sequence: TGCAGTACCGGGGCCGGAAGCTCCTACAATGAGCAGTTCTTC.

The chain recombines TRBV5-4 with TRBJ1-6; weak D call: TRBD1 (5 bases). V dropped 5 bases and J dropped 6 bases, with 12 bases sitting between them. The CDR3 totals 14 residues. CDR1 SGHNT and CDR2 YYREEE come from the germline V gene (reference sequence). The CDR3: CASRPGEFNSPLHF. CDR3 coding DNA: TGTGCCAGCAGGCCGGGGGAGTTTAATTCACCCCTCCACTTT. The whole variable domain, filled in from reference TRBV5-4 and TRBJ1-6, reads ETGVTQSPTHLIKTRGQQVTLRCSSQSGHNTVSWYQQALGQGPQFIFQYYREEENGRGNFPPRFSGLQFPNYSSELNVNALELDDSALYLCASRPGEFNSPLHFGNGTRLTVT.

This chain links TRBV6-1 with TRBJ1-2; unclear D gene. The CDR3 length is 15 residues. CDR1 is MNHNS and CDR2 is SASEGT in the germline V gene. With 1 base removed from V and 7 bases from J, the gap between germline ends came to 16 bases. The CDR3 DNA reads as TGTGCCAGCAGTGAAGTCGCAGGCCTCCTCCGTGGCTACACCTTC. Protein product: CASSEVAGLLRGYTF.

The chain links TRBV11-2 to TRBJ1-1; D gene ambiguous. Trimming pared 1 base from V and 0 bases from J, leaving 12 bases between. This CDR3 comprises 16 residues. The germline gives CDR1 SGHAT, CDR2 FQNNGV. The CDR3 is CASSLAQGRLNTEAFF. The CDR3 DNA reads TGTGCCAGCAGCTTAGCCCAAGGCCGACTGAACACTGAAGCTTTCTTT.

V gene TRBV27 combines with J gene TRBJ1-2; possibly TRBD1 for D (6 bases). In germline, CDR1 is MNHEY, CDR2 SMNVEV (reference sequence). V was pared by 3 bases and J by 4 bases, with 18 bases between. The CDR3 covers 16 residues. The CDR3 DNA sequence: TGTGCCAGCAGTTTTACCAGGGGCCGCGTCATCTATGGCTACACCTTC. Translated: CASSFTRGRVIYGYTF.

The chain links TRBV20-1 to TRBJ1-1, with no clear D. The CDR3 covers 13 residues. Trimming cost V 5 bases and J 0 bases, with 10 bases left between them. Looked up from germline, CDR1 is DFQATT and CDR2 is SNEGSKA (reference sequence). In DNA, the CDR3 is TGCAGTGCTTCCACCAGTGTGAACACTGAAGCTTTCTTT. As protein: CSASTSVNTEAFF.

The rearrangement joins TRBV20-1 to TRBJ1-2; TRBD1 matches at 8 bases. In germline, CDR1 is DFQATT, CDR2 SNEGSKA (reference sequence). This CDR3 is 16 amino acids long. Trimming at V came to 2 bases and at J to 7 bases, leaving 15 bases not matched to a gene. As DNA, the CDR3 is TGCAGTGCTAGAAACCGACAGGGGAATTTTATGGGTGGCTACACCTTC. Translating it yields CSARNRQGNFMGGYTF.

The J gene is TRBJ2-6, the V gene TRBV7-3, with D unresolved. This CDR3 has 15 residues. Between the trimmed V and J ends, which lost 4 bases and 2 bases, there was a span of 9 bases. The germline V gene encodes CDR1 SGHTA and CDR2 FQGTGA. The CDR3 DNA follows: TGTGCCAGCAGCTCCTACACAGCTGGGGCCAACGTCCTGACTTTC. This translates into CASSSYTAGANVLTF.

The chain links TRBV7-9 to TRBJ1-2; TRBD1 aligns across 8 bases. This CDR3 contains 12 residues. Germline CDR1 SEHNR, CDR2 FQNEAQ (reference sequence). After removal of 6 bases from V and 8 bases from J, the junction contained 5 bases not matched to a gene. CDR3 amino acids: CASSTTGGGYTF. As DNA, the CDR3 is TGTGCCAGCAGTACCACAGGGGGAGGCTACACCTTC.

About this clonotype: The junction does not match germline at one end; this may be a read error. The J gene is TRBJ2-7, the V gene TRBV10-3; 8 nucleotides match TRBD2. The germline V gene has CDR1 ENHRY and CDR2 SYGVKD. CDR3 size: 15 residues. CDR3 DNA: TGTGCCAGCAGTGAATTGGCTAGCGGGCGCTACGAGCAGTACTTC. Its protein is CASSELASGRYEQYF.

The chain has TRBV2 and TRBJ1-2; D possibly corresponds to TRBD1 (5 bases). The CDR3 has 11 amino acids. Germline-derived CDR1 and CDR2 are SNHLY and FYNNEI. The germline V and J ends were trimmed by 3 bases and 11 bases, with 10 bases remaining between them. CDR3 in amino acids: CASSEGDAYTF. The CDR3 DNA reads TGTGCCAGCAGTGAGGGGGACGCGTACACCTTC.